This T cell receptor beta chain was sequenced for a study of shared clonotypes between healthy human individuals. The study, taken as a whole, reports: Naive subsets generally exceeded memory subsets in estimated richness.

Sequencing was at deep level. TCRdb keeps only in-frame clones here, not all; method: immunoSEQ multiplex PCR. The profile shows some 2 million clones, 95% of them singletons. This clone has just one count. Its cognate antigen is unknown. Since a much larger clone is just one base distant, this may be a read error. The CDR3 covers 12 residues. Germline CDR1 is MNHEY and CDR2 is SVGAGI. The J gene is TRBJ2-7, the V gene TRBV6-5; 8 nucleotides agree with TRBD2. The TCR was taken from a man between 18 and 29 years old in good health. Sequenced: naive CD4+ T cells sorted from blood. Subset: CD45RA+ positively selected. The chain's CDR3 is CASAGGIHERYF. CDR3 nucleotides: TGTGCCTCGGCGGGGGGCATCCACGAGCGGTACTTC.